One sample yielded the 28 T cell receptor beta chains listed below, sequenced in a study of tumor-infiltrating lymphocytes in primary liver carcinoma. Each 20-30 mg portion of unsorted bulk tissue served as the source for co-extraction of RNA and DNA. From around 530 ng of total RNA, TCR beta-specific cDNA was reverse-transcribed using a constant-region primer. Libraries of TCR beta came from three nested multiplex PCR rounds with slightly modified ARM-PCR. Amplification in the first two PCR rounds was performed using TRBV1-TRBV30 forward primers and a C-beta reverse primer for roughly 10 cycles each. In TCRdb, the multiplex PCR reads were re-called with MiXCR into one record per CDR3 protein. The sample has approximately 110,000 distinct CDR3 sequences; 55% to 75% are singletons. Sequencing was done on a sample of liver tumor tissue from sampling region 3. Subset: tumor region T3, left-lateral pole. These receptors originate from an older woman with primary liver carcinoma and hepatitis B virus infection.

Remarks on this clonotype: The junction shows a germline mismatch at one end, possibly a read error. The chain combines TRBV29-1 with TRBJ2-7; no clear D gene. Per the germline V gene, CDR1 is SQVTM and CDR2 is ANQGSEA. The CDR3 has 11 residues. The CDR3 spells CSFEDVGKQYF. The CDR3 DNA follows: TGCAGCTTTGAAGATGTTGGCAAGCAGTACTTC.

The chain uses TRBV6-5 and TRBJ2-7; D might be TRBD1 (6 bases). V was trimmed by 8 bases and J by 2 bases, leaving 19 bases between them. The CDR3 is 15 amino acids. From germline, CDR1 is MNHEY and CDR2 SVGAGI. CDR3 DNA sequence: TGTGCCAGCGGTTCCCCGGGACATGGGACCTACGAGCAGTACTTC. Its translation: CASGSPGHGTYEQYF.

This clonotype was seen many times. The V gene is TRBV7-9, the J gene TRBJ2-3; no clear D. Per germline, CDR1 SEHNR and CDR2 FQNEAQ (reference sequence). The CDR3 contains 14 residues. V was pared by 2 bases and J by 2 bases, with 8 bases between. For the CDR3, the DNA is TGTGCCAGCAGCTTAAGGATAGCCACAGATACGCAGTATTTT. It yields the protein CASSLRIATDTQYF. The whole variable domain, remainder taken from reference TRBV7-9 and TRBJ2-3, is DTGVSQNPRHKITKRGQNVTFRCDPISEHNRLYWYRQTLGQGPEFLTYFQNEAQLEKSRLLSDRFSAERPKGSFSTLEIQRTEQGDSAMYLCASSLRIATDTQYFGPGTRLTVL.

Details on this clonotype: Because the CDR3 is missing its conserved closing phenylalanine or tryptophan, this is likely a read error. V and J are TRBV12-3 or TRBV12-4 and TRBJ1-5, with 9 bases matching TRBD1. This CDR3 is 15 amino acids long. The CDR3 DNA is TGTGCCGGCAGTTTAGTGGGACAGGGCGGTCAGCCCCAGCATATT. Its translation: CAGSLVGQGGQPQHI.

With regard to this clonotype: A much bigger clone sits one base away, suggesting this may be a read error. V is TRBV7-8 and J is TRBJ2-3; 10 nucleotides match TRBD1. Per the germline V gene, CDR1 is SGHVS and CDR2 is FQNEAQ. Germline trimming cut 7 bases from V and 2 bases from J; bases unmatched to any gene: 12. This CDR3 is built from 17 residues. DNA for the CDR3: TGTGCCAGCATCCCCTCGACCGGGACAGGGGCCACAGATACGCAGTATTTT. This codes for CASIPSTGTGATDTQYF.

Of note for this clonotype: Being one base from a much bigger clone, this may be a read error. The chain combines TRBV11-2 with TRBJ2-3; 7 bases are a match to TRBD1. Per the germline V gene, CDR1 is SGHAT and CDR2 is FQNNGV. The CDR3 runs 17 residues. The V gene end was trimmed by 5 bases and the J gene end by 8 bases; junction bases not matched to a gene: 19. The CDR3: CASSTSGTEIGLGTQYF. The DNA of the CDR3 is TGTGCCAGCAGCACTTCAGGGACAGAGATAGGACTTGGTACGCAGTATTTT.

Remarks on this clonotype: An end of the junction differs from the germline gene, which may be a read error. This chain connects TRBV15 to TRBJ2-1; D tentatively reads TRBD1 or TRBD2 (5 bases each). The CDR3 runs to 15 residues. In germline, CDR1 is LNHNV, CDR2 YYDKDF (reference sequence). CDR3 amino acids: CAISRVTGPYNEQFF. The CDR3, as DNA: TGTGCCATCAGCAGAGTGACGGGGCCCTACAATGAGCAGTTCTTC.

V gene TRBV29-1 combines with J gene TRBJ2-6; TRBD1 matches 10 bases. Germline V CDR1 and CDR2: SQVTM, ANQGSEA. V dropped 6 bases and J dropped 0; count of bases not matched to a gene: 5. The CDR3 covers 16 residues. CDR3 DNA: TGCAGCGTCCGTGGACAGGGGGGCTCTGGGGCCAACGTCCTGACTTTC. Amino acid sequence: CSVRGQGGSGANVLTF.

This clonotype was seen repeatedly, ten times or more. V and J are TRBV29-1 and TRBJ1-3, with 9 bases identical to TRBD1. Germline V gene data show CDR1 as SQVTM and CDR2 as ANQGSEA. V dropped 4 bases and J dropped 2; count of bases not matched to a gene: 12. The CDR3 extends over 17 amino acids. CDR3 amino acids: CSVAGRTGDIAGNTIYF. CDR3 in DNA: TGCAGCGTTGCGGGTCGGACAGGGGATATTGCTGGAAACACCATATATTTT.

In regard to this clonotype: Possible read error: a much larger clone is one base away. Likely a read error: the CDR3 ends without its conserved phenylalanine or tryptophan. The chain carries TRBV11-2 and TRBJ2-2; unclear D gene. Germline assignment: CDR1 SGHAT and CDR2 FQNNGV. This CDR3 is built from 14 residues. Trimming took off 1 base at V and 4 bases at J, with 7 bases between the two ends. CDR3 loop: CASSLVGITGELFL. CDR3 sequence (DNA): TGTGCCAGCAGCTTAGTGGGGATCACCGGGGAGCTGTTTCTT.

This clonotype was picked up a small number of times. This may be a read error: a much more frequent sequence differs by one nucleotide. The chain combines TRBV28 with TRBJ2-7, with no clear D. Germline values: CDR1 MDHEN, CDR2 SYDVKM. The CDR3 has 13 residues. The CDR3 DNA is TGTGCCAGCAATTTACCTCCCCGGTACGAGCAGTACTTC. Protein product: CASNLPPRYEQYF. Filled out from reference TRBV28 and TRBJ2-7, the complete variable domain reads DVKVTQSSRYLVKRTGEKVFLECVQDMDHENMFWYRQDPGLGLRLIYFSYDVKMKEKGDIPEGYSVSREKKERFSLILESASTNQTSMYLCASNLPPRYEQYFGPGTRLTVT.

This clonotype has a handful of counts. Given a much more abundant clone one base away, this may be a read error. The gene calls are TRBV6-5 and TRBJ2-5, with TRBD2 matching over 7 bases. This CDR3 is built from 18 residues. Trimming took 4 bases from V and 7 from J; bases not matched to a gene: 21. CDR1 and CDR2 from the germline V gene are MNHEY and SVGAGI. The CDR3: CASSFSIRASGRRGTQYF. The CDR3 coding sequence is TGTGCCAGCAGTTTCTCGATCAGGGCTAGCGGTCGCCGGGGGACCCAGTACTTC.

This chain connects TRBV4-1 to TRBJ1-3, with D uncertain. V lost 0 bases and J lost 4, with 10 bases in between. The CDR3 consists of 15 residues. Germline loops: CDR1 MGHRA, CDR2 YSYEKL. CDR3 in DNA: TGCGCCAGCAGCCAAGATCGTCACATAGGAAACACCATATATTTT. Encoded protein: CASSQDRHIGNTIYF.

This clonotype was found many times. J is TRBJ2-1 and V is TRBV12-3 or TRBV12-4; 8 bases are a match to TRBD2. The ends lost 7 bases at V and 0 bases at J; junction bases unmatched: 5. The CDR3 consists of 15 residues. This CDR3 reads CASIPSGSSYNEQFF. The CDR3 nucleotides read TGTGCCAGCATTCCCAGCGGGAGCTCCTACAATGAGCAGTTCTTC.

As regards this clonotype: A read error may explain this, as a much larger clone is one base away. The gene calls are TRBV12-3 or TRBV12-4 and TRBJ2-7; 7 nucleotides match TRBD2. V lost 1 base to trimming and J lost 9 bases; unmatched junction nucleotides: 15. The CDR3 runs 16 residues. This CDR3 is CASSLGGVGGRNGQYF. The CDR3 region has the DNA TGTGCCAGCAGTTTAGGAGGCGTGGGAGGGCGTAACGGGCAGTACTTC.

With regard to this clonotype: A much bigger clone sits one base away, suggesting this may be a read error. The chain is built from TRBV28 and TRBJ2-7; 7 positions match TRBD2. Germline V CDR1 and CDR2: MDHEN, SYDVKM. V gave up 4 bases and J gave up 3 bases; unmatched junction bases: 9. The length of the CDR3 is 15 residues. CDR3 nucleotide sequence: TGTGCCAGCAGTTCGCGGGAGAGCCGTAACTACGAGCAGTACTTC. It codes for CASSSRESRNYEQYF.

J is TRBJ2-6 and V is TRBV5-1; 9 bases are a match to TRBD1. The CDR3 consists of 19 residues. Germline CDR1 and CDR2: SGHRS and YFSETQ. The V and J ends lost 4 bases and 2 bases, in that order; junction bases with no gene match: 13. The CDR3 protein is CASSPFGLGQGTGANVLTF. CDR3 in DNA: TGCGCCAGCAGCCCCTTTGGTTTAGGACAGGGGACTGGGGCCAACGTCCTGACTTTC.

This clonotype has more than one count but fewer than ten. This CDR3 reads CASSDRASTDTQYF. As DNA, the CDR3 is TGTGCCAGCAGTGACAGGGCGAGCACAGATACGCAGTATTTT. The rearrangement links TRBV28 to TRBJ2-3, with TRBD1 identical over 7 bases. The CDR3 is 14 residues long. V gave up 5 bases and J gave up 0 bases; unmatched junction bases: 2. Germline V gene sequence: CDR1 MDHEN, CDR2 SYDVKM.

This sequence joins TRBV11-2 and TRBJ2-5, with 8 bases lining up with TRBD2. Germline assignment: CDR1 SGHAT and CDR2 FQNNGV. The CDR3 consists of 16 residues. Trimming removed 7 bases from V and 5 bases from J; junction bases left unmatched: 15. The DNA of the CDR3 is TGTGCCAGCACCTCAAGAGCGGGAGAGCCCGGGGAGACCCAGTACTTC. Its protein is CASTSRAGEPGETQYF.

Note on this clonotype: Possible read error: a much larger clone is one base away. The chain combines TRBV5-1 with TRBJ2-5; 7 bases fit TRBD1. CDR3 length: 14 amino acids. The V gene's germline CDR1 is SGHRS and CDR2 YFSETQ. CDR3 bases: TGCTCCAGCAGCCGACAGGGAAAAAGAGAGACCCAGTACTTC. Amino acids: CSSSRQGKRETQYF.

This clonotype came up many times. This chain uses TRBV6-1 with TRBJ2-3; 10 positions agree with TRBD1. Germline lookup yields CDR1 MNHNS and CDR2 SASEGT. The CDR3 runs 15 residues. After removal of 4 bases from V and 3 bases from J, the junction contained 4 bases not matched to a gene. The DNA of the CDR3 is TGTGCCAGCAGTGGGGGGACAGGGGAAACAGATACGCAGTATTTT. It codes for CASSGGTGETDTQYF.

This chain joins TRBV2 and TRBJ1-5; D is uncertain. The CDR3 totals 14 residues. Germline V gene lookup returns CDR1 SNHLY and CDR2 FYNNEI. V was trimmed by 0 bases and J by 6 bases, leaving 9 bases between them. The CDR3 here is CASSEAGNLQPQHF. For the CDR3, the DNA is TGTGCCAGCAGTGAAGCAGGAAACCTTCAGCCCCAGCATTTT.

A remark on this clonotype: This clone may be a read error of a much larger clone one base away. The rearrangement links TRBV24-1 to TRBJ2-1, with 11 bases aligning to TRBD2. CDR3 size: 16 residues. Trimming removed 4 bases from V and 3 bases from J; junction bases left unmatched: 4. Germline V gives CDR1 KGHDR, CDR2 SFDVKD. The CDR3 DNA sequence: TGTGCCACCAGTGACCTTAGCGGGAGGGTCTACAATGAGCAGTTCTTC. Its protein product is CATSDLSGRVYNEQFF.

Note on this clonotype: The junction does not match germline at one end; this may be a read error. V is TRBV11-2 and J is TRBJ2-2, with D uncertain. Germline V gene data show CDR1 as SGHAT and CDR2 as FQNNGV. The CDR3 is 13 residues long. CDR3 DNA sequence: TGTACCAGCAGCTTAGATAGGGCTGGTGAGCTGTTTTTT. It specifies CTSSLDRAGELFF.

This clonotype was counted a few times. Given a much more abundant clone one base away, this may be a read error. The chain uses TRBV12-5 and TRBJ1-4; D not resolved. From germline, CDR1 is LGHNT and CDR2 FRNRAP. This CDR3 contains 13 residues. The CDR3 protein is CVSALQLNEKLFF. The CDR3 DNA reads TGTGTTAGTGCCCTCCAGCTTAATGAAAAACTGTTTTTT.

This clonotype occurred a few times. The conserved final phenylalanine or tryptophan is absent from the CDR3, which likely points to a read error. The CDR3 loop reads CASSLDRGKTQYL. CDR3 sequence (DNA): TGTGCCAGCAGCTTAGATAGGGGAAAGACCCAGTACTTA. J is TRBJ2-5 and V is TRBV11-2, with TRBD1 as a possible D gene (5 bases). The CDR3 totals 13 residues. Germline V CDR1 and CDR2: SGHAT, FQNNGV. V lost 0 bases to trimming and J lost 6 bases, with 8 bases between them.

This chain uses TRBV29-1 with TRBJ1-2; 9 bases are a match to TRBD1. Trimming cost V 2 bases and J 3 bases; bases outside gene matches: 10. The germline V gene has CDR1 SQVTM and CDR2 ANQGSEA. This CDR3 contains 16 residues. The CDR3 is CSVEKSQGDRDYGYTF. CDR3 coding DNA: TGCAGCGTTGAAAAAAGTCAGGGGGACAGGGACTATGGCTACACCTTC. The entire variable domain, with the rest obtained from reference TRBV29-1 and TRBJ1-2, is as follows: SAVISQKPSRDICQRGTSLTIQCQVDSQVTMMFWYRQQPGQSLTLIATANQGSEATYESGFVIDKFPISRPNLTFSTLTVSNMSPEDSSIYLCSVEKSQGDRDYGYTFGSGTRLTVV.

The chain combines TRBV6-1 with TRBJ2-4; tentative D call: TRBD2 (5 bases). Germline-derived CDR1 and CDR2 are MNHNS and SASEGT. With 8 bases removed from V and 8 bases from J, the gap between germline ends came to 16 bases. The CDR3 loop spans 13 amino acids. This CDR3 is CASGLGGAYIQYF. In DNA, the CDR3 is TGTGCCAGCGGCCTTGGAGGTGCTTACATTCAGTACTTC.